This T cell receptor beta chain was documented in a study of blood T cell repertoires in COVID-19. Overall study context: Sources were T cells, B-cell-depleted T cells, or PBMCs; the material itself was cDNA or gDNA.

Libraries were prepared by immunoSEQ multiplex PCR; TCRdb keeps only in-frame clonotypes and omits some of them. The repertoire holds over 350,000 clones, around 89% seen once, with 4% to 5.5% in the top ten. The count of this clone is one. This TCR derives from a woman aged 25 to 39 with acute or convalescent COVID-19. The source material was peripheral blood.

Written as DNA, the CDR3 is TGTGCCAGCAGTGAACCCAGAGGACAGGGGAAGAGCTACACCTTC. This encodes CASSEPRGQGKSYTF. The rearrangement joins TRBV6-1 to TRBJ1-2; 9 bases agree with TRBD1. There are 15 residues in the CDR3. V gave up 2 bases and J gave up 9 bases; unmatched junction bases: 10. Germline CDR1 and CDR2: MNHNS and SASEGT.